The present TCR beta chain was sequenced within a study of blood T cell repertoires in COVID-19. Across the whole study: Researchers got acute and convalescent COVID-19 samples from the United States, Italy and Spain. T cells, B-cell-depleted T cells, or PBMCs supplied cDNA or gDNA.

The CDR3 spans 16 residues. Germline V lookup: CDR1 SNHLY, CDR2 FYNNEI. Trimming stripped 3 bases from V and 1 base from J, with 12 bases between. The repertoire was sequenced with immunoSEQ multiplex PCR; TCRdb's copy has only in-frame clones and lacks some. The sample lists tens of thousands of clones; roughly 82% were seen once. The clonotype originates from a woman aged 55-69 years with acute or convalescent COVID-19. The J gene is TRBJ2-2, the V gene TRBV2; D possibly corresponds to TRBD1 (5 bases). The sequencing sample was made of peripheral blood. The CDR3 nucleotides read TGTGCCAGCAGTGATAGGGGAAACGGGAACACCGGGGAGCTGTTTTTT. It translates to CASSDRGNGNTGELFF.